This T cell receptor (beta chain) appears in the sequencing data of a study of blood T cell repertoires in COVID-19. Study summary: The samples span acute and convalescent COVID-19 from the United States, Italy and Spain. T cells, B-cell-depleted T cells, or PBMCs supplied cDNA or gDNA.

Patients at the Seattle site were enrolled during active infection and followed longitudinally. How the authors handled the data: For nucleated cells, counts were estimated from reference gene primer amplification. TCRdb keeps only in-frame clones here, not all; method: immunoSEQ multiplex PCR. Clone size and V and J calls were adopted from that table, with D and trimming inferred from the DNA. The data show about 200,000 clones, around 81% seen once. The CDR3 is 13 amino acids. Per germline, CDR1 SGHNT and CDR2 YYREEE (reference sequence). The ends lost 1 base at V and 7 bases at J; junction bases unmatched: 2.

The source of this sequence is a man aged 55 to 70 with COVID-19, enrolled during active disease. Source material: peripheral blood. This chain connects TRBV5-4 to TRBJ2-1, with TRBD2 matching over 7 bases. This CDR3 is CASSLIGGNEQFF. The CDR3 DNA reads as TGTGCCAGCAGCTTGATCGGGGGGAATGAGCAGTTCTTC. The entire variable domain, with the rest obtained from reference TRBV5-4 and TRBJ2-1, is as follows: ETGVTQSPTHLIKTRGQQVTLRCSSQSGHNTVSWYQQALGQGPQFIFQYYREEENGRGNFPPRFSGLQFPNYSSELNVNALELDDSALYLCASSLIGGNEQFFGPGTRLTVL.